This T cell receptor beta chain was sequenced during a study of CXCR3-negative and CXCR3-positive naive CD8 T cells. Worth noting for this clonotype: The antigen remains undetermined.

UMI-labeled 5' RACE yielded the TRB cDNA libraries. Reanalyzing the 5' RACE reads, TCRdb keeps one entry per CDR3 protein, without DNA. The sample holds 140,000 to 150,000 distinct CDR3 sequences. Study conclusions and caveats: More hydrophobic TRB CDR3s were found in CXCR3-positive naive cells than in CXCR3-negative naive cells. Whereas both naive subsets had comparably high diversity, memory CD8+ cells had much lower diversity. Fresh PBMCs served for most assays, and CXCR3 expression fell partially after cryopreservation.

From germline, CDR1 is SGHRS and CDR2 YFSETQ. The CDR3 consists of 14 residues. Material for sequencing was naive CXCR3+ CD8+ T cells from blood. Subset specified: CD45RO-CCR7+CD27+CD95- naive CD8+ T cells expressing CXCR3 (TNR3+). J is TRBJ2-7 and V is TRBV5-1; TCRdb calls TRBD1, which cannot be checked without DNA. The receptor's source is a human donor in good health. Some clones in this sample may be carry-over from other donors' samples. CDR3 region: CASSLWTGIDEQYF.